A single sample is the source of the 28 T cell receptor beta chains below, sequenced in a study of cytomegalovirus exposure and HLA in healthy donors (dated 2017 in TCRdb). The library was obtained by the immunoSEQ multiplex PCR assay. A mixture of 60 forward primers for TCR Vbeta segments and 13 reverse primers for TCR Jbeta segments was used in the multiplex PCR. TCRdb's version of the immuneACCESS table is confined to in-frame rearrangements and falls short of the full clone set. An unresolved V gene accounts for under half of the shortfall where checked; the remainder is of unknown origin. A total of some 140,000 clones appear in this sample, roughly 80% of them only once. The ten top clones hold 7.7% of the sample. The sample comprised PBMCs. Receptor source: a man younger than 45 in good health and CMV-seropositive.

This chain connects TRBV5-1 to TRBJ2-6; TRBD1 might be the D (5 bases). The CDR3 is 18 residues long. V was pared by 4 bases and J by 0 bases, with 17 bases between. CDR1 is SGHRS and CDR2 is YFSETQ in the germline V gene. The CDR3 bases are TGCGCCAGCAGCCTGGAAGGGGCTGGGGTCTCTGGGGCCAACGTCCTGACTTTC. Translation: CASSLEGAGVSGANVLTF.

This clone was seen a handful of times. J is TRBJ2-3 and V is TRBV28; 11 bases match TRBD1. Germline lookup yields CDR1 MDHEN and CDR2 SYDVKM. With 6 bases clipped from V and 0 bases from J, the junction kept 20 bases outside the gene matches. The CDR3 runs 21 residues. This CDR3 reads CASRGLFGGRGTGGSTDTQYF. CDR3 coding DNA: TGTGCCAGCAGGGGTTTATTCGGGGGGCGTGGGACAGGGGGTAGCACAGATACGCAGTATTTT.

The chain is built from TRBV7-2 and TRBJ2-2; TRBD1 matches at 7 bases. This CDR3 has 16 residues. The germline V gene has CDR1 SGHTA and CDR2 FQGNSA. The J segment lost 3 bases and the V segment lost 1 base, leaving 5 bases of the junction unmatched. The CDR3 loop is CASSLVAGGDTGELFF. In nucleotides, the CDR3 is TGTGCCAGCAGCTTAGTGGCAGGGGGTGACACCGGGGAGCTGTTTTTT. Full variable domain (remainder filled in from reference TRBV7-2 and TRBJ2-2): GAGVSQSPSNKVTEKGKDVELRCDPISGHTALYWYRQSLGQGLEFLIYFQGNSAPDKSGLPSDRFSAERTGGSVSTLTIQRTQQEDSAVYLCASSLVAGGDTGELFFGEGSRLTVL.

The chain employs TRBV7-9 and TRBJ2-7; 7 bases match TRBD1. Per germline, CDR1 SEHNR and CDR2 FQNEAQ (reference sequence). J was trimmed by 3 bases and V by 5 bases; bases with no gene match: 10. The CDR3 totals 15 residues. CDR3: CASSVFRDRDYEQYF. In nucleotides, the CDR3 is TGTGCCAGCAGCGTGTTCCGGGACAGAGACTACGAGCAGTACTTC.

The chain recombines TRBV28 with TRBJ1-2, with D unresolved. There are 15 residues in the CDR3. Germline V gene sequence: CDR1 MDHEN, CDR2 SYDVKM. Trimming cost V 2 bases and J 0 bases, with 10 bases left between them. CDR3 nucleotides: TGTGCCAGCAGTTTACGGTCCCCCCCTAACTATGGCTACACCTTC. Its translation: CASSLRSPPNYGYTF.

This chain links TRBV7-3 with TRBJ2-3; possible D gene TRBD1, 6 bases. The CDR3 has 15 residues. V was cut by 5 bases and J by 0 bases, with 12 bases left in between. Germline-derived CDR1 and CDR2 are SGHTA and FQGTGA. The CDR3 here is CASSPTGLSTDTQYF. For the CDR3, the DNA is TGTGCCAGCAGCCCGACAGGCCTTAGCACAGATACGCAGTATTTT.

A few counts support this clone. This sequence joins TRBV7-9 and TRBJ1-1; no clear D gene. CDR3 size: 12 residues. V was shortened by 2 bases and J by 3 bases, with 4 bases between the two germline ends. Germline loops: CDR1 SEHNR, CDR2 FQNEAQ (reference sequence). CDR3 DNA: TGTGCCAGCAGCTTACAGGACACTGAAGCTTTCTTT. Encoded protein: CASSLQDTEAFF.

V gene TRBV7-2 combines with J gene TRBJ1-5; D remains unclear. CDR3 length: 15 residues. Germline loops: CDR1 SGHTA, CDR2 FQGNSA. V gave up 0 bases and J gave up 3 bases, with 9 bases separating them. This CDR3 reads CASSLAWQNNQPQHF. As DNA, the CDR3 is TGTGCCAGCAGCTTAGCGTGGCAGAACAATCAGCCCCAGCATTTT.

This chain's CDR3 is CASSYSRRSGNTIYF. As DNA, the CDR3 is TGTGCCAGCAGTTACAGCCGGCGGTCTGGAAACACCATATATTTT. The rearrangement links TRBV6-5 to TRBJ1-3; D is uncertain. This CDR3 is 15 amino acids long. Trimming removed 2 bases at V and 1 base at J, with 9 bases between. The germline CDR1 and CDR2 sequences are MNHEY and SVGAGI.

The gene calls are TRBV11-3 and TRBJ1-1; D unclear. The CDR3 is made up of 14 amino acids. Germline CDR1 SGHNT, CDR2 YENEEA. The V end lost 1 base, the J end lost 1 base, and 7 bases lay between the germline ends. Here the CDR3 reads CASSLGRENTEAFF. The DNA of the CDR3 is TGTGCCAGCAGCTTAGGACGGGAGAACACTGAAGCTTTCTTT.

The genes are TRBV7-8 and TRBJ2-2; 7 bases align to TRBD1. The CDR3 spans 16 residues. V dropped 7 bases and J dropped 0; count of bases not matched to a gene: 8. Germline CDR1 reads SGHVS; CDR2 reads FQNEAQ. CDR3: CASNLDRSANTGELFF. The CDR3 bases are TGTGCCAGCAACCTGGACAGGTCTGCGAACACCGGGGAGCTGTTTTTT. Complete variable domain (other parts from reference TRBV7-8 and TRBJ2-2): GAGVSQSPRYKVAKRGQDVALRCDPISGHVSLFWYQQALGQGPEFLTYFQNEAQLDKSGLPSDRFFAERPEGSVSTLKIQRTQQEDSAVYLCASNLDRSANTGELFFGEGSRLTVL.

The CDR3 DNA follows: TGTGCCACCAGCAGTCCCCTGACAGGGAATGCTGAAGCTTTCTTT. Translated, it gives CATSSPLTGNAEAFF. The chain is built from TRBV15 and TRBJ1-1; 7 bases are shared with TRBD1. CDR1 LNHNV and CDR2 YYDKDF come from the germline V gene (reference sequence). There are 15 residues in the CDR3. V was pared by 3 bases and J by 6 bases, with 10 bases of the junction left unmatched.

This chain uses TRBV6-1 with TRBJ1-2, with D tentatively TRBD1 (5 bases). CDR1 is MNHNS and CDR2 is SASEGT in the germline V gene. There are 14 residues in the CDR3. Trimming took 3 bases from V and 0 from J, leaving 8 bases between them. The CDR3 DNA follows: TGTGCCAGCAGTGATGGCAGGGCTAACTATGGCTACACCTTC. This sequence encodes CASSDGRANYGYTF.

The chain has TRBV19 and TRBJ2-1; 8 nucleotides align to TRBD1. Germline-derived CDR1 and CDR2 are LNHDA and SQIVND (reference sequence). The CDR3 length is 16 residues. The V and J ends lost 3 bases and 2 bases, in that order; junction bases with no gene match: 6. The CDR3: CASSIPQGATYNEQFF. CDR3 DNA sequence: TGTGCCAGTAGTATCCCTCAGGGGGCGACCTACAATGAGCAGTTCTTC.

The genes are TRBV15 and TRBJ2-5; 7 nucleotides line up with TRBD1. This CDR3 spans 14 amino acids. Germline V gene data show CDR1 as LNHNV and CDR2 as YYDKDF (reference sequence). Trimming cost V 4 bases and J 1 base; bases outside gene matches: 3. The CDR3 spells CATSTRDSQETQYF. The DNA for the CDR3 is TGTGCCACCAGCACCCGGGACAGCCAAGAGACCCAGTACTTC. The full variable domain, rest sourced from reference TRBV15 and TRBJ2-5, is DAMVIQNPRYQVTQFGKPVTLSCSQTLNHNVMYWYQQKSSQAPKLLFHYYDKDFNNEADTPDNFQSRRPNTSFCFLDIRSPGLGDTAMYLCATSTRDSQETQYFGPGTRLLVL.

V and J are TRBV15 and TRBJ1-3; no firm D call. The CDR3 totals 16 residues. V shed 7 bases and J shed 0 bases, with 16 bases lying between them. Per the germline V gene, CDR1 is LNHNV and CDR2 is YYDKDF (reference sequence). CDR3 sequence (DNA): TGTGCCACCACGGTAGAGCTGGGGAGCTCTGGAAACACCATATATTTT. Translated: CATTVELGSSGNTIYF.

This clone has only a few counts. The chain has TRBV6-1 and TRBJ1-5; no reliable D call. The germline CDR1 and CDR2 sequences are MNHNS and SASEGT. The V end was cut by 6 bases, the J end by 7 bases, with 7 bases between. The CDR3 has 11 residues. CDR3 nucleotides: TGTGCCAGCAGGGAGGGACAGCCCCAGCATTTT. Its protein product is CASREGQPQHF.

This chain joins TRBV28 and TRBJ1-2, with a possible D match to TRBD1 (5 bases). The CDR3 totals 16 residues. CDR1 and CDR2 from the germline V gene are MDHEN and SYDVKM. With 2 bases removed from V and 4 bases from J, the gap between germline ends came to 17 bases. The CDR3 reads CASSLRGSGGSYGYTF. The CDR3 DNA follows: TGTGCCAGCAGTTTACGGGGCTCCGGGGGGAGCTATGGCTACACCTTC.

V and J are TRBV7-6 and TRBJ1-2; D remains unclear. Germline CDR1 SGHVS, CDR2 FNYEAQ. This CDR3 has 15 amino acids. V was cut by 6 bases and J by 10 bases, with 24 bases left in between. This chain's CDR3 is CASSSLLGVTLDYTF. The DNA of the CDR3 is TGTGCCAGCAGTTCCCTCCTCGGGGTTACTCTGGACTACACCTTC.

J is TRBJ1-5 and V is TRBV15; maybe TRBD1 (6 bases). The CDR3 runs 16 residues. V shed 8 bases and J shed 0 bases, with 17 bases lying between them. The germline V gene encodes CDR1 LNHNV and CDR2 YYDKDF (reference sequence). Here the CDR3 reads CATEEAGAYSNQPQHF. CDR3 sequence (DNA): TGTGCCACCGAAGAAGCAGGGGCTTATAGCAATCAGCCCCAGCATTTT. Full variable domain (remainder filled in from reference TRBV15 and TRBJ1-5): DAMVIQNPRYQVTQFGKPVTLSCSQTLNHNVMYWYQQKSSQAPKLLFHYYDKDFNNEADTPDNFQSRRPNTSFCFLDIRSPGLGDTAMYLCATEEAGAYSNQPQHFGDGTRLSIL.

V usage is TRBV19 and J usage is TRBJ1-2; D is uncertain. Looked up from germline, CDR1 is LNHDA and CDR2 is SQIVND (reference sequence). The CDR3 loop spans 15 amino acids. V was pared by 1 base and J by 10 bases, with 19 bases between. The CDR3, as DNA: TGTGCCAGTAGTATAGGTCGGCGGGATCGGGTCCACTACACCTTC. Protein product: CASSIGRRDRVHYTF.

The CDR3 DNA sequence: TGTGCCAGCTCACCTCAGGGGGTGAACTACGAGCAGTACTTC. The encoded protein is CASSPQGVNYEQYF. This chain uses TRBV18 with TRBJ2-7, with 7 bases identical to TRBD1. Germline CDR1 is KGHSH and CDR2 is LQKENI. J lost 3 bases, V lost 3 bases, and 5 bases had no gene match. The CDR3 is 14 amino acids.

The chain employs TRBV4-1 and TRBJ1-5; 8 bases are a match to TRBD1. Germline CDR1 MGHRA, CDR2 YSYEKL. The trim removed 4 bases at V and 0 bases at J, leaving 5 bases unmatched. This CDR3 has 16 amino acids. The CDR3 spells CASSLQGGISNQPQHF. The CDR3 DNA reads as TGCGCCAGCAGCCTACAGGGGGGTATTAGCAATCAGCCCCAGCATTTT.

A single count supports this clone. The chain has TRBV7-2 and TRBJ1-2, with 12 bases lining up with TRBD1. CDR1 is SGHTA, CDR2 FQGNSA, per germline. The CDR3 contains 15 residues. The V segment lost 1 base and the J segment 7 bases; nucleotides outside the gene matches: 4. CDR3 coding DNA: TGTGCCAGCAGCTTAGAAGGGACAGGGGGCGGTGGCTACACCTTC. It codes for CASSLEGTGGGGYTF.

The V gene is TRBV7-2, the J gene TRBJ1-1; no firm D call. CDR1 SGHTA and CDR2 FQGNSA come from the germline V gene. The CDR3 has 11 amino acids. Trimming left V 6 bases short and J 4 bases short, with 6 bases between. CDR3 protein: CASREATEAFF. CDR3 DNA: TGTGCCAGCAGGGAGGCCACTGAAGCTTTCTTT.

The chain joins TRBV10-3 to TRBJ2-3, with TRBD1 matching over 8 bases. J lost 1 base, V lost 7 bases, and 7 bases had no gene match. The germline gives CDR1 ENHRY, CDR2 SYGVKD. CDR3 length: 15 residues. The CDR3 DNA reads TGTGCCATCAACTCAGGACAGGGCCGCACAGATACGCAGTATTTT. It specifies CAINSGQGRTDTQYF.

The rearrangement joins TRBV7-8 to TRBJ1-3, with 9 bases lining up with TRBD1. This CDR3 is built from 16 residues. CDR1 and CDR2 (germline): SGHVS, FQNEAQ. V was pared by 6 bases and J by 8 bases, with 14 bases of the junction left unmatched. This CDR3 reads CASSLEFVDRGDTIYF. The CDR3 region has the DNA TGTGCCAGCAGTCTAGAGTTTGTGGACAGGGGCGACACCATATATTTT.

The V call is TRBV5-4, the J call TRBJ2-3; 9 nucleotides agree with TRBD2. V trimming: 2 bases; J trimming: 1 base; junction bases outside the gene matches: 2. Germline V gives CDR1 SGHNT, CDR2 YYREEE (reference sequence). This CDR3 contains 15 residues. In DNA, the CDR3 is TGTGCCAGCAGCTTAGAGCGGGGGGGCACAGATACGCAGTATTTT. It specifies CASSLERGGTDTQYF.